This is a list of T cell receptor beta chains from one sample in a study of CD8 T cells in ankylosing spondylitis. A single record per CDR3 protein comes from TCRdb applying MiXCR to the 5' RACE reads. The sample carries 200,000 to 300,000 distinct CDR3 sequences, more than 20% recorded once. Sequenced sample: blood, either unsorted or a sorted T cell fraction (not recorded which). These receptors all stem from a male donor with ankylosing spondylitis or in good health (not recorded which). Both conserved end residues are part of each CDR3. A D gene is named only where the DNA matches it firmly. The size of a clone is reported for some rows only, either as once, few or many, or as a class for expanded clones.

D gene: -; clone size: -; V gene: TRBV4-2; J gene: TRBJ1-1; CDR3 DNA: TGTGCCAGCAGCCAAGATTCCCCGGACACTGAAGCTTTCTTT; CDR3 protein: CASSQDSPDTEAFF
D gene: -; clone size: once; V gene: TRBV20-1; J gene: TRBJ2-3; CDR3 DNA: TGCAGCCCGAAGGGCCCGACAGGGAGGTCCACAGATACGCAGTATTTT; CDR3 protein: CSPKGPTGRSTDTQYF
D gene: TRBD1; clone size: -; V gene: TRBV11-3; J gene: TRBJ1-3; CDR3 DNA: TGTGCCAGCAGCTTATTGGGACAGGGTCGCTCTGGAAACACCATATATTTT; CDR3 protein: CASSLLGQGRSGNTIYF
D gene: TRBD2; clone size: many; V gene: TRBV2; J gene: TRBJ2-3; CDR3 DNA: TGTGCCAGCAGAACGGGGGGGCCCCCAGATACGCAGTATTTT; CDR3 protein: CASRTGGPPDTQYF
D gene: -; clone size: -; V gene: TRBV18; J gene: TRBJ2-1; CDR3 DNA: TGTGCCAGCTCACCACTTTCGGGGGAGGCCTACAATGAGCAGTTCTTC; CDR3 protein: CASSPLSGEAYNEQFF
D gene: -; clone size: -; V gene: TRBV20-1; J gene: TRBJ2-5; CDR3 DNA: TGCAGCCCGGGGTACCAAGAGACCCAGTACTTC; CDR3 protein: CSPGYQETQYF
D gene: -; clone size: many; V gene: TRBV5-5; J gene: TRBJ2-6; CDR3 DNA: TGTGCCAGCAGCTTGGATGGGACACAACTCTCTGGGGCCAACGTCCTGACTTTC; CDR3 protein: CASSLDGTQLSGANVLTF
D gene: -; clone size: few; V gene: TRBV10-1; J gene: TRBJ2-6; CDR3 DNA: TGCGCCAGCAGTGAGGGCTCTGGGGCCAACGTCCTGACTTTC; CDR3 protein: CASSEGSGANVLTF
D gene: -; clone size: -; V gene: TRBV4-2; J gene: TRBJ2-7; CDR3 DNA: TGTGCCAGCAGCCCTAAATGGGGAGAACCCACCTACGAGCAGTACTTC; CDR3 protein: CASSPKWGEPTYEQYF
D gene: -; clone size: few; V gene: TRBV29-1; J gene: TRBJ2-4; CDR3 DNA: TGCAGCGTTGGACAAAACATTCAGTACTTC; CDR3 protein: CSVGQNIQYF
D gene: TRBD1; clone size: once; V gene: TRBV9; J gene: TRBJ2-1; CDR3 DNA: TGTGCCAGCAGCGTAACGGGGACAGGGTACAATGAGCAGTTCTTC; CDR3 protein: CASSVTGTGYNEQFF
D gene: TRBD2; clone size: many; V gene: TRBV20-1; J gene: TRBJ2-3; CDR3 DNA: TGCAGTGCTAGCCCCGCTAGCGGGGGGGCTATGAGGGCAGATACGCAGTATTTT; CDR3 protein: CSASPASGGAMRADTQYF
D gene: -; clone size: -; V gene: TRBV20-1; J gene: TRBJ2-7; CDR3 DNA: TGCAGTGCAATACCAGACAGTTCCTACGAGCAGTACTTC; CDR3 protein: CSAIPDSSYEQYF
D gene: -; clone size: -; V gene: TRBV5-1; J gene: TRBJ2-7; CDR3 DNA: TGCGCCAGCAGCTTGGGGGGCAAACCCTACGAGCAGTACTTC; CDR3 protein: CASSLGGKPYEQYF
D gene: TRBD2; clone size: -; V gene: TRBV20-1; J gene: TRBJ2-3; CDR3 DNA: TGCAGTGCTAGTATTAGCGGGGGGGCATCGGCAGATACGCAGTATTTT; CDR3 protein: CSASISGGASADTQYF
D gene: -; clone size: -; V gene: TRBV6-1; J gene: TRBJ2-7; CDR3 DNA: TGTGCCAGCAGTCTTGCCGGGACAGGTCGGGGGGATTACGAGCAGTACTTC; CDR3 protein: CASSLAGTGRGDYEQYF
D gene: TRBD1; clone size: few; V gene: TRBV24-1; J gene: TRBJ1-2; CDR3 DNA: TGTGCCACCAGTGACGGGACAGTCGCTAACTATGGCTACACCTTC; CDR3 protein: CATSDGTVANYGYTF
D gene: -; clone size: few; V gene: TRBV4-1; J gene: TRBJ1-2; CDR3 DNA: TGCGCCAGCAGCCAAGCCCTTGCATGGAGGGTTGGTGGCTACACCTTC; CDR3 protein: CASSQALAWRVGGYTF
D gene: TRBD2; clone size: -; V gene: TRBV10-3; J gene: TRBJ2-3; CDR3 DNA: TGTGCCATCAGTGTTCCGGCTAGCGGGGGGGCCGGGGTAGTAGATACGCAGTATTTT; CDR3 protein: CAISVPASGGAGVVDTQYF
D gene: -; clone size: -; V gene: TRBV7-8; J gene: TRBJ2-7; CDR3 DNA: TGTGCCAGCAGCTTAGAAAGGTACCGGGACCGCCAAAACTTC; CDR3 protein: CASSLERYRDRQNF
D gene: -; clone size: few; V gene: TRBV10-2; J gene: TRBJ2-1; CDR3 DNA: TGCGCCAGCACTAGGGAGTCGGATGAGCAGTTCTTC; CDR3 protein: CASTRESDEQFF
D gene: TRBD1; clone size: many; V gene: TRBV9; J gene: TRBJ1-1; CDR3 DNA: TGTGCCAGCAGCCCTAGTAGGACAGGGGGCATCTGGAACACTGAAGCTTTCTTT; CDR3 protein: CASSPSRTGGIWNTEAFF
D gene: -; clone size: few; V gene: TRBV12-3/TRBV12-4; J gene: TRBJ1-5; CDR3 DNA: TGTGCCAGCAGTTTACACGGACAGCTTGATCAGCCCCAGCATTTT; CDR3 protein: CASSLHGQLDQPQHF
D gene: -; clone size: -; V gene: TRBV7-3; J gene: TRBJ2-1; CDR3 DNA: TGTGCCAGCAGCTTAACGGGTGTAGCAGGTTGGGATGAGCAGTTCTTC; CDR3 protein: CASSLTGVAGWDEQFF
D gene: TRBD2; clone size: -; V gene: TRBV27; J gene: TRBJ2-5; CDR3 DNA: TGTGCCAGCAGTCCCTTCCTAGGCGGGGGGGCCAAAGAGACCCAGTACTTC; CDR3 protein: CASSPFLGGGAKETQYF
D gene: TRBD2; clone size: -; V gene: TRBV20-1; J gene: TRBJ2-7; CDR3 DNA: TGCAGTGCTAGTGATCGGTGGGCTAGCGGGGGAGGGTACGAGCAGTACTTC; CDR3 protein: CSASDRWASGGGYEQYF
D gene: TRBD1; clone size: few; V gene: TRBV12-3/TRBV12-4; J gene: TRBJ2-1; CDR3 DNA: TGTGCCAGCAGGACGTTGGGGACAGGATACAATGAGCAGTTCTTC; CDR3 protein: CASRTLGTGYNEQFF
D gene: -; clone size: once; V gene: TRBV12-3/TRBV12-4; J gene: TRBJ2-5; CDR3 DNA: TGTGCCAGCAGTTTGAACAGTCTCGAGACCCAGTACTTC; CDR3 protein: CASSLNSLETQYF
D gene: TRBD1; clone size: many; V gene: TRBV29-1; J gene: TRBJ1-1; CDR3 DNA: TGCAGCGTTGGTAATGCCACCGGGACAGGGGTGAACACTGAAGCTTTCTTT; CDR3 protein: CSVGNATGTGVNTEAFF
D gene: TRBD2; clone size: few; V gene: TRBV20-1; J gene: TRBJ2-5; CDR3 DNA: TGCAGTGCCCTAGCAGCGGGGGGGCAGGAGACCCAGTACTTC; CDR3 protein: CSALAAGGQETQYF
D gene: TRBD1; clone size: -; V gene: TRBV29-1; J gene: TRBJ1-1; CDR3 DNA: TGCAGCGTGAGGTACAGGGGGCCGAACACTGAAGCTTTCTTT; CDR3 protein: CSVRYRGPNTEAFF
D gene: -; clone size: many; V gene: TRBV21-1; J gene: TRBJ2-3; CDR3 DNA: TGTGCCAGCACCAAATGGAGGGACACCTGGAACACAGATACGCAGTATTTT; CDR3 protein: CASTKWRDTWNTDTQYF
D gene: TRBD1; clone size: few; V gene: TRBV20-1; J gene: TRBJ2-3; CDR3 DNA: TGCAGTGCTAGAGGACAGGGGGCGTCTGATACGCAGTATTTT; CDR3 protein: CSARGQGASDTQYF
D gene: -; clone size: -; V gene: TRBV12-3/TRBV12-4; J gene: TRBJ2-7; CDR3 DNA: TGTGCCAGCAGTTTGGGTACAGGGACTGTGTCCTACGAGCAGTACTTC; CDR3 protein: CASSLGTGTVSYEQYF
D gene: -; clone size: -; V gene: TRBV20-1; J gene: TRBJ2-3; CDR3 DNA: TGCAGTGCTCCGGGACCCGGCACAGATACGCAGTATTTT; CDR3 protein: CSAPGPGTDTQYF